This TCR beta chain originates from a study of OX40 agonist ivuxolimab in advanced cancers. Findings and caveats of the study: Expanded peripheral T-cell antigen specificity went undetermined.

TCRdb's table, derived via immunoSEQ multiplex PCR, lists solely in-frame clones and lacks some. The data contain around 67,000 clones, 87% of them singletons. Points on this clone: Its antigen remains unidentified.

CDR3 length: 14 amino acids. CDR1 and CDR2 from the germline V gene are MGHDK and SYGVNS. The V gene lost 1 base and the J gene lost 3 bases, with 6 bases spanning the gap. V is TRBV25-1 and J is TRBJ2-2, with D hard to call. Material: CD4+ or CD8+ T cells sorted from blood, obtained in a trial of the OX40 agonist ivuxolimab. This clonotype was obtained from an adult with an advanced solid tumor such as melanoma, head and neck, liver or kidney cancer. This chain's CDR3 is CASSESGHTGELFF. The CDR3 DNA sequence: TGTGCCAGCAGTGAATCTGGTCACACCGGGGAGCTGTTTTTT.